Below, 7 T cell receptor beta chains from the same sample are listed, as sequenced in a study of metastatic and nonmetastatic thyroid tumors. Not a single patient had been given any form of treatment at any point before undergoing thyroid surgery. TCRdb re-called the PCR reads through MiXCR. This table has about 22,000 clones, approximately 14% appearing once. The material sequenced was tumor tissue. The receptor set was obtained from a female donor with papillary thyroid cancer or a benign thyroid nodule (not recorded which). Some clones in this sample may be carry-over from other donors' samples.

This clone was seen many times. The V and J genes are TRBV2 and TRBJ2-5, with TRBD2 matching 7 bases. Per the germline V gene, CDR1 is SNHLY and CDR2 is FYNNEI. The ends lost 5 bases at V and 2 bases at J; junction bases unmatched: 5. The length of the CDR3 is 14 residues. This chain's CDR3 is CASSLTSSQETQYF. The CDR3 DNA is TGTGCCAGCAGTCTGACTAGCTCGCAAGAGACCCAGTACTTC.

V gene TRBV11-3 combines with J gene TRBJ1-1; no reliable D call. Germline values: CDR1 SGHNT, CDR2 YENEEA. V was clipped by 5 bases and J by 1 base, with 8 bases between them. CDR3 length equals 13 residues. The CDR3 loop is CASSRQQNTEAFF. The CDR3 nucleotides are TGTGCCAGCAGCCGCCAACAGAACACTGAAGCTTTCTTT.

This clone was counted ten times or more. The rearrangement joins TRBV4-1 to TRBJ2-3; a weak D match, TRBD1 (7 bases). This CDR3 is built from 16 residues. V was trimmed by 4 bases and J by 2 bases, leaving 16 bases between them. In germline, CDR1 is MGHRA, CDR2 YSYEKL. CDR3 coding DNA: TGCGCCAGCAGCCTCGTTGGACAGGACTACACAGATACGCAGTATTTT. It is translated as CASSLVGQDYTDTQYF.

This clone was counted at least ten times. CDR3 residues: CASSLGNLGSDTQYF. The CDR3 region has the DNA TGTGCCAGCAGCTTGGGTAATCTAGGCTCAGATACGCAGTATTTT. This sequence joins TRBV5-6 and TRBJ2-3; D uncertain. The germline gives CDR1 SGHDT, CDR2 YYEEEE. V lost 0 bases and J lost 4, with 12 bases in between. This CDR3 has 15 residues.

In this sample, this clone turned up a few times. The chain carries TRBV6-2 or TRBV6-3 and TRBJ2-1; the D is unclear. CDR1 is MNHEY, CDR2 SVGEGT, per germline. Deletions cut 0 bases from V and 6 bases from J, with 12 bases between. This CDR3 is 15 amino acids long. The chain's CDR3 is CASSYSSSPGNEQFF. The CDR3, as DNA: TGTGCCAGCAGTTACTCGAGTTCCCCAGGCAATGAGCAGTTCTTC.

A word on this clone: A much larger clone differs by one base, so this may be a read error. CDR3 sequence reads: CASSLDRSYEQYF. The CDR3, as DNA: TGTGCCAGCAGCTTAGATCGGAGCTACGAGCAGTACTTC. This chain uses TRBV7-6 with TRBJ2-7; D uncertain. Germline values: CDR1 SGHVS, CDR2 FNYEAQ. Trimming removed 1 base at V and 3 bases at J, with 7 bases between. This CDR3 contains 13 residues.

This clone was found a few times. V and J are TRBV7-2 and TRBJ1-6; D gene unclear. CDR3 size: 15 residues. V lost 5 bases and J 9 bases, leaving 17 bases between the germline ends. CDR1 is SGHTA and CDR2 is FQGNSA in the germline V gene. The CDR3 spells CASSLDGPGGSPLHF. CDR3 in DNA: TGTGCCAGCAGCCTAGACGGTCCCGGAGGTTCACCCCTCCACTTT. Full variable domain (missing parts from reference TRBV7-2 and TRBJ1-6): GAGVSQSPSNKVTEKGKDVELRCDPISGHTALYWYRQSLGQGLEFLIYFQGNSAPDKSGLPSDRFSAERTGGSVSTLTIQRTQQEDSAVYLCASSLDGPGGSPLHFGNGTRLTVT.